These 15 T cell receptor beta chains were all obtained from the same sample, sequenced in a study of Graves' ophthalmopathy and Graves' hyperthyroidism. Amplification from RNA transcripts yielded the TCR beta CDR3 regions. First-round RT-PCR employed HTBI primers, with a second-round multiplex PCR after it. A single record per CDR3 protein comes from TCRdb applying MiXCR to the multiplex PCR reads. This sample has about 620,000 distinct CDR3 sequences; about a fifth occur once, and the top ten carry approximately 7.7%. Sequencing was carried out using peripheral blood. The source of these receptors is a woman under 30 with stable Graves' hyperthyroidism. Some clones in this sample may be carry-over from other donors' samples.

The table lists this clonotype with a few counts. This chain uses TRBV6-2 or TRBV6-3 with TRBJ2-2; 7 nucleotides match TRBD1. The CDR3 is 16 amino acids. Germline lookup yields CDR1 MNHEY and CDR2 SVGEGT. V lost 6 bases, J lost 1 base, and 8 bases stayed unmatched. CDR3 amino acids: CASSPRGQGNTGELFF. CDR3 coding DNA: TGTGCCAGCAGCCCGAGGGGGCAGGGGAACACCGGGGAGCTGTTTTTT.

Many counts were recorded for this clonotype. Here the CDR3 reads CASSLVEAGASEQYF. The CDR3 DNA reads as TGTGCCAGCAGCTTAGTGGAAGCGGGAGCGTCCGAGCAGTACTTC. The chain carries TRBV7-2 and TRBJ2-7, with 8 bases matching TRBD2. The CDR3 loop spans 15 amino acids. V lost 1 base to trimming and J lost 6 bases; unmatched junction nucleotides: 8. CDR1 and CDR2 from the germline V gene are SGHTA and FQGNSA.

At least ten counts were recorded for this clonotype. This chain joins TRBV25-1 and TRBJ1-1; 11 bases align to TRBD1. The CDR3 has 16 residues. Germline assignment: CDR1 MGHDK and CDR2 SYGVNS. The V gene end was trimmed by 3 bases and the J gene end by 8 bases; junction bases not matched to a gene: 11. The CDR3 reads CASSDVPGTGGEEAFF. The CDR3 DNA follows: TGTGCCAGCAGTGACGTCCCCGGGACAGGGGGTGAGGAAGCTTTCTTT. Based on the CDR3 plus reference TRBV25-1 and TRBJ1-1, the full variable domain is EADIYQTPRYLVIGTGKKITLECSQTMGHDKMYWYQQDPGMELHLIHYSYGVNSTEKGDLSSESTVSRIRTEHFPLTLESARPSHTSQYLCASSDVPGTGGEEAFFGQGTRLTVV.

In its sample, this clonotype was seen many times. The V gene is TRBV11-2, the J gene TRBJ2-2; 7 bases fit TRBD2. J lost 1 base, V lost 5 bases, and 7 bases had no gene match. Germline V gives CDR1 SGHAT, CDR2 FQNNGV. The CDR3 runs to 16 residues. The CDR3 bases are TGTGCCAGCAGCCCCACACCTAGCGGGAACACCGGGGAGCTGTTTTTT. This sequence encodes CASSPTPSGNTGELFF.

The CDR3, as DNA: TGCGCCAGCAGCCTTACCCCCCTGCCTAGCTCCTACGAGCAGTACTTC. It yields the protein CASSLTPLPSSYEQYF. The chain has TRBV4-1 and TRBJ2-7; D call uncertain. Germline CDR1 is MGHRA and CDR2 is YSYEKL. The V end lost 4 bases, the J end lost 0 bases, and 16 bases lay between the germline ends. The CDR3 length is 16 residues.

The chain recombines TRBV20-1 with TRBJ2-2; the D gene is possibly TRBD1 (5 bases). The V and J ends lost 2 bases and 1 base respectively, with 14 bases between them. CDR1 is DFQATT, CDR2 SNEGSKA, per germline (reference sequence). The CDR3 runs 16 residues. CDR3 DNA: TGCAGTGCTAGAAATACCCGACAGAGGAACACCGGGGAGCTGTTTTTT. This codes for CSARNTRQRNTGELFF.

In its sample, this clonotype was seen a few times. The rearrangement joins TRBV20-1 to TRBJ1-2; D is possibly TRBD1 (5 bases). This CDR3 region has 13 residues. V was shortened by 6 bases and J by 3 bases, with 14 bases between the two germline ends. Per the germline V gene, CDR1 is DFQATT and CDR2 is SNEGSKA (reference sequence). The CDR3 is CSARTPIDYGYTF. CDR3 DNA sequence: TGCAGTGCGCGGACACCTATTGACTATGGCTACACCTTC.

This clonotype was detected only a few times. This CDR3 reads CASSSGGSSSYEQYF. Here the CDR3 DNA reads TGTGCCAGCAGTTCGGGAGGCAGTAGCTCCTACGAGCAGTACTTC. The gene calls are TRBV6-5 and TRBJ2-7; TRBD2 matches 7 bases. This CDR3 comprises 15 residues. CDR1 is MNHEY, CDR2 SVGAGI, per germline. V gave up 4 bases and J gave up 0 bases; unmatched junction bases: 6.

The rearrangement joins TRBV12-3 or TRBV12-4 to TRBJ2-5; 12 nucleotides line up with TRBD2. The CDR3 has 15 residues. With V trimmed by 3 bases and J by 3 bases, 2 bases remained unmatched. CDR3 loop: CASSFRTSGKETQYF. DNA of the CDR3: TGTGCCAGCAGTTTCCGGACTAGCGGGAAAGAGACCCAGTACTTC.

This clonotype has a handful of counts. The rearrangement links TRBV6-1 to TRBJ1-2; no definite D call. Germline V gene sequence: CDR1 MNHNS, CDR2 SASEGT. V shed 7 bases and J shed 4 bases, with 13 bases lying between them. This CDR3 has 13 amino acids. CDR3 residues: CASTDWSLYGYTF. The CDR3, as DNA: TGTGCCAGCACGGACTGGTCCCTCTATGGCTACACCTTC.

This clonotype was seen many times. V gene TRBV6-1 combines with J gene TRBJ1-1, with D unclear. V was trimmed by 6 bases and J by 1 base, leaving 9 bases between them. This CDR3 contains 13 residues. The germline V gene encodes CDR1 MNHNS and CDR2 SASEGT. The DNA for the CDR3 is TGTGCCAGCAGGCAAAGGTCGAACACTGAAGCTTTCTTT. The encoded protein is CASRQRSNTEAFF.

Many counts were recorded for this clonotype. The genes are TRBV3-1 and TRBJ1-1, with 7 bases matching TRBD1. This CDR3 region has 14 residues. CDR1 LGHDT and CDR2 YNNKEL come from the germline V gene (reference sequence). With 1 base clipped from V and 8 bases from J, the junction kept 7 bases outside the gene matches. This chain's CDR3 is CASSQGVGTVEAFF. The CDR3 DNA follows: TGTGCCAGCAGCCAAGGAGTAGGGACAGTCGAAGCTTTCTTT.

In its sample, this clonotype was seen many times. This sequence joins TRBV5-1 and TRBJ2-5, with 9 bases fitting TRBD2. CDR1 is SGHRS, CDR2 YFSETQ, per germline. Trimming took 0 bases from V and 5 from J; bases not matched to a gene: 5. The CDR3 runs to 15 residues. CDR3 loop: CASSLGSSGMETQYF. The CDR3, as DNA: TGCGCCAGCAGCTTGGGTTCTAGCGGGATGGAGACCCAGTACTTC.

This clonotype was seen repeatedly, ten times or more. The chain recombines TRBV2 with TRBJ2-5; TRBD1 is a possible D gene (5 bases). This CDR3 has 14 residues. V lost 5 bases, J lost 5 bases, and 15 bases lay in between. Germline V lookup: CDR1 SNHLY, CDR2 FYNNEI. The CDR3 coding sequence is TGTGCCAGCAGTTTGACAGAGTCGTTGGAGACCCAGTACTTC. As protein: CASSLTESLETQYF.

This clonotype was counted at least ten times. The chain couples TRBV29-1 to TRBJ1-1; TRBD1 agrees at 11 bases. Germline V gives CDR1 SQVTM, CDR2 ANQGSEA. V lost 7 bases to trimming and J lost 6 bases; unmatched junction nucleotides: 7. The CDR3 has 13 amino acids. The CDR3 loop reads CSAGTGGWAEAFF. The DNA of the CDR3 is TGCAGCGCAGGGACAGGGGGGTGGGCTGAAGCTTTCTTT. Supplemented by reference TRBV29-1 and TRBJ1-1, the full variable domain reads SAVISQKPSRDICQRGTSLTIQCQVDSQVTMMFWYRQQPGQSLTLIATANQGSEATYESGFVIDKFPISRPNLTFSTLTVSNMSPEDSSIYLCSAGTGGWAEAFFGQGTRLTVV.